This T cell receptor (beta chain) was recovered during a study of cytomegalovirus exposure and HLA in healthy donors. V lost 1 base and J lost 3, with 15 bases in between. CDR1 is PRHDT, CDR2 FYEKMQ, per germline (reference sequence). This CDR3 has 16 residues. The PCR was carried out with 60 Vbeta primers and 13 Jbeta primers. The protocol was immunoSEQ multiplex PCR, while the TCRdb copy is restricted to in-frame clones and leaves out a portion. The sample contains around 110,000 clones, over 70% of which appear only once. This clone was observed once. Other DNA sequences from this sample encode an identical CDR3 as well.

Sequences were obtained from PBMCs. The chain has TRBV13 and TRBJ1-1; D is perhaps TRBD1 (5 bases). The clonotype comes from a female donor in good health and CMV-seronegative. The CDR3 protein is CASSLEGTGGYTEAFF. The CDR3 DNA follows: TGTGCCAGCAGCTTAGAGGGTACGGGGGGGTACACTGAAGCTTTCTTT.